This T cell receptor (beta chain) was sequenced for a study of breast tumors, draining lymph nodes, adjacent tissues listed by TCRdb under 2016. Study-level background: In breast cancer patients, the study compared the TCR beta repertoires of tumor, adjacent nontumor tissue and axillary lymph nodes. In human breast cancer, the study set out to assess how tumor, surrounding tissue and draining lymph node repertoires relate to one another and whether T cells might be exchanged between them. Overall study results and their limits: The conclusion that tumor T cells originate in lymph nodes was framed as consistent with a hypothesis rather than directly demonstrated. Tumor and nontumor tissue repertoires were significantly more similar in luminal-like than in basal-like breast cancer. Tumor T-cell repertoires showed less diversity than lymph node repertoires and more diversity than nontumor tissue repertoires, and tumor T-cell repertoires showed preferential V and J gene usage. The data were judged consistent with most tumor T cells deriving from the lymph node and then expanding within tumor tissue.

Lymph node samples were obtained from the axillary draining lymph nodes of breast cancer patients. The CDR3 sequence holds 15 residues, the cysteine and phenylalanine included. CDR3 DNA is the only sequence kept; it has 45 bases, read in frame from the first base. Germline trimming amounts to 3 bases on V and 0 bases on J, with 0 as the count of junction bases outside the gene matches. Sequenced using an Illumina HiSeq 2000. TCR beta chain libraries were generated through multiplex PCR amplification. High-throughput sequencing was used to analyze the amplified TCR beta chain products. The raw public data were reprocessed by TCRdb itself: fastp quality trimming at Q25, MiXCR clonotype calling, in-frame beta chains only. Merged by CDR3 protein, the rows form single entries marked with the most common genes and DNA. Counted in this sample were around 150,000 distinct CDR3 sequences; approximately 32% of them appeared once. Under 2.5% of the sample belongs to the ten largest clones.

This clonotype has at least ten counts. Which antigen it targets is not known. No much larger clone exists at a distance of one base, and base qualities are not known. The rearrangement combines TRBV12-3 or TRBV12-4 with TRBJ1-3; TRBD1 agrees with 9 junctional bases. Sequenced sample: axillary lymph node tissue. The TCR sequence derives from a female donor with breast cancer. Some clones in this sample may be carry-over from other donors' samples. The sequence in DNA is TGTGCCAGCAGTTTGGACAGGGGCTCTGGAAACACCATATATTTT. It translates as CASSLDRGSGNTIYF.